The sequence of this T cell receptor beta chain was determined in a study of CD8 T cells in Susac syndrome. CDR1 and CDR2 (germline): SGHTA, FQGNSA. The germline V and J ends were trimmed by 3 bases and 4 bases, with 16 bases remaining between them. This CDR3 is 15 amino acids long. Random hexamers were used to reverse transcribe 0.5 to 1 ug of RNA. TCRdb reprocessed the immunoSEQ multiplex PCR reads with MiXCR, giving one entry per CDR3 protein. Of roughly 170,000 distinct CDR3 sequences listed, approximately 93% were seen once; the top ten hold roughly 0.097%. From blood CD8+ and CD4+ T cells, TCR beta sequences were generated. Both CD4+ and CD8+ T cells were negatively isolated, and TEMRA cells underwent FACS enrichment.

The sequenced sample consisted of CD4+ T cells from PBMCs. The chain employs TRBV7-2 and TRBJ2-7, with D possibly being TRBD2 (6 bases). The TCR sequence derives from a human donor with multiple sclerosis. The CDR3 reads CASSFLAEPGYEQYF. The CDR3 DNA is TGTGCCAGCAGCTTTTTAGCGGAGCCCGGGTACGAGCAGTACTTC.